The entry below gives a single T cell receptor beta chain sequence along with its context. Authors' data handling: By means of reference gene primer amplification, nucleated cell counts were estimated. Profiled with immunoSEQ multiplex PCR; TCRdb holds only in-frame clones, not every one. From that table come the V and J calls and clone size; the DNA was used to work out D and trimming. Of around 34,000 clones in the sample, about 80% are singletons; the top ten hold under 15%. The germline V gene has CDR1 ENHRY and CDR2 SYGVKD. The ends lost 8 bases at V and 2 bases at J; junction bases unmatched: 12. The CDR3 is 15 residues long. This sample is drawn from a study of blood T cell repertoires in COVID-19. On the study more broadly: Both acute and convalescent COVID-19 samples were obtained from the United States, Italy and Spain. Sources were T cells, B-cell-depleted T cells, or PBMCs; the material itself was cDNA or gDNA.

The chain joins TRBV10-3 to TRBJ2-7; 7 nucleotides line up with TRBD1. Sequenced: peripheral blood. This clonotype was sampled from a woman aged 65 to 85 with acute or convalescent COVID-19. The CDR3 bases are TGTGCCATCGGACCATCCCGGACAGGCGCCTACGAGCAGTACTTC. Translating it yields CAIGPSRTGAYEQYF.